This TCR beta chain appears in the sequencing data of a study of blood T cell repertoires in COVID-19. Turning to the study itself: The analysed material was cDNA or gDNA that came from T cells, B-cell-depleted T cells, or PBMCs.

With 4 bases removed from V and 4 bases from J, the gap between germline ends came to 8 bases. The CDR3 loop spans 11 amino acids. CDR1 and CDR2 (germline): SQVTM, ANQGSEA. Assay: immunoSEQ multiplex PCR; the TCRdb copy retains only in-frame clones and omits some. The profile shows about 77,000 clones, over 85% of them singletons. The specimen sequenced was peripheral blood. V gene TRBV29-1 combines with J gene TRBJ2-7; no reliable D call. This receptor was obtained from a woman of 80 years or more with active or convalescent COVID-19. The CDR3 nucleotides read TGCAGCGTTGTGTCCCCTTACGAGCAGTACTTC. Encoded protein: CSVVSPYEQYF.